Listed below are T cell receptor beta chains from one sample, sequenced in a study of shared clonotypes between healthy human individuals. The data were produced by immunoSEQ multiplex PCR, yet TCRdb's version contains in-frame clones alone and is incomplete. The data show about 2.3 million clones, around 93% seen once. Specimen: naive CD4+ T cells from PBMCs. These receptor sequences come from a man aged 18 to 30 in good health. Some clones in this sample may be carry-over from other donors' samples. Each CDR3 is given with its conserved first and last residue. Each record gives: clone size, D gene, V gene, J gene, CDR3 DNA, CDR3 protein. D genes are given only for firm matches. Part of the rows lack a size; the others show once, few, many or a class for expanded clones.

.	.	TRBV10-1	TRBJ1-1	TGCGCCAGCAGTAAACACACCGTTCCCACGGCGAACACTGAAGCTTTCTTT	CASSKHTVPTANTEAFF
once	.	TRBV7-8	TRBJ2-2	TGTGCCAGCATGGAGGCGAACACCGGGGAGCTGTTTTTT	CASMEANTGELFF
.	.	TRBV21-1	TRBJ1-5	TGTGCCAGCAGCGTATGGGACAGCCGCAATCAGCCCCAGCATTTT	CASSVWDSRNQPQHF
.	.	TRBV18	TRBJ2-5	TGTGCCAGCTCATCAGCAGAGACCCAGTACTTC	CASSSAETQYF
.	.	TRBV9	TRBJ2-1	TGTGCCAGCAGCGTTAGCGGTGAGCCCTACAATGAGCAGTTCTTC	CASSVSGEPYNEQFF
.	.	TRBV18	TRBJ2-5	TGTGCCAGCTCACCAGCCTCCTTACGTGTAGAGACCCAGTACTTC	CASSPASLRVETQYF
.	.	TRBV5-1	TRBJ2-5	TGCGCCAGCAGCTTACCTCTTGGAGGGATCCAAGAGACCCAGTACTTC	CASSLPLGGIQETQYF
.	TRBD1	TRBV9	TRBJ1-6	TGTGCCAGCAGCTCCCGGGACAGGGATAATTCACCCCTCCACTTT	CASSSRDRDNSPLHF
.	.	TRBV29-1	TRBJ2-1	TGCAGCGTCTCCCACAATGAGCAGTTCTTC	CSVSHNEQFF
.	.	TRBV7-3	TRBJ1-1	TGTGCCAGCAGCTTAGGGGAAGGCACTGAAGCTTTCTTT	CASSLGEGTEAFF
.	.	TRBV5-1	TRBJ2-1	TGCGCCAGCAGCGGAACAGGCTGGAATGAGCAGTTCTTC	CASSGTGWNEQFF
.	.	TRBV19	TRBJ2-1	TGTGCCAGTAGTCCTGTGTGGGGGCGCGTTAATGAGCAGTTCTTC	CASSPVWGRVNEQFF
.	TRBD2	TRBV5-1	TRBJ2-3	TGCGCCAGCAGCTTTAGCGGGATTAGCACAGATACGCAGTATTTT	CASSFSGISTDTQYF
few	.	TRBV6-1	TRBJ1-1	TGTGCCACCCCGGACATGGTGAACACTGAAGCTTTCTTT	CATPDMVNTEAFF
.	.	TRBV7-6	TRBJ2-7	TGTGCCAGCAGCTTATTACAGGGCTACGAGCAGTACTTC	CASSLLQGYEQYF
.	TRBD1	TRBV7-9	TRBJ1-5	TGTGCCAGCAGCTTAGACCAGGGACAGGGAAATCAGCCCCAGCATTTT	CASSLDQGQGNQPQHF
.	TRBD1	TRBV5-8	TRBJ2-6	TGTGCCAGCAGCTGGACAGGGCTGGGGGCCAACGTCCTGACTTTC	CASSWTGLGANVLTF
.	.	TRBV19	TRBJ1-2	TGTGCCAGTAGTGACCTCGGACGGGGGGTTTATGGCTACACCTTC	CASSDLGRGVYGYTF
.	TRBD2	TRBV7-6	TRBJ2-2	TGTGCCAGCAGCTTAGAGCGGGGCTGGGGCGGGGAGCTGTTTTTT	CASSLERGWGGELFF
.	.	TRBV7-9	TRBJ2-7	TGTGCCAGCAGCCCCCACCCGGGGTTTACCCTGAACTACGAGCAGTACTTC	CASSPHPGFTLNYEQYF
once	.	TRBV2	TRBJ2-3	TGTGCCAGCAGTGAAGGCCCTGATACGCAGTATTTT	CASSEGPDTQYF
.	TRBD2	TRBV9	TRBJ2-2	TGTGCCAGCAGCGTAGGCCCTAGCGGTATTACCGGGGAGCTGTTTTTT	CASSVGPSGITGELFF
.	.	TRBV10-3	TRBJ2-7	TGTGCCATCAGTGAGTCATCCGTTACCTCCTACGAGCAGTACTTC	CAISESSVTSYEQYF
once	TRBD1	TRBV5-1	TRBJ1-3	TGCGCCAGCAGCTCGGGCGGGACAGGGGTTGGAAACACCATATATTTT	CASSSGGTGVGNTIYF
.	.	TRBV5-4	TRBJ1-3	TGTGCCAGCAGCTTCACAGGGACATCTGGAAACACCATATATTTT	CASSFTGTSGNTIYF
.	.	TRBV4-2	TRBJ2-2	TGTGCCAGCAGCCAAGACAGGGACACCGGGGAGCTGTTTTTT	CASSQDRDTGELFF
.	.	TRBV5-8	TRBJ2-6	TGTGCCAGCAGCTTATTGAGGGTTTCCCCTCTTTCTGGGGCCAACGTCCTGACTTTC	CASSLLRVSPLSGANVLTF
.	.	TRBV11-2	TRBJ2-7	TGTGCCAGCAGCCGAAGCGGCTACGAGCAGTACTTC	CASSRSGYEQYF
few	TRBD1	TRBV10-3	TRBJ2-7	TGTGCCATCAGCCTCGGACAGGGAGGCTACGAGCAGTACTTC	CAISLGQGGYEQYF
.	.	TRBV11-2	TRBJ2-7	TGTGCCAGCAGCTACGTGGCATCACCCTACGAGCAGTACTTC	CASSYVASPYEQYF
.	.	TRBV7-2	TRBJ2-4	TGTGCCAGCATACCCGGCGTCAGTTCAAGGGTTCAGTACTTC	CASIPGVSSRVQYF
.	TRBD1	TRBV29-1	TRBJ2-7	TGCAGCGTTGAAGATCGAACAGGGGGGTGGTCCGAGCAGTACTTC	CSVEDRTGGWSEQYF
.	.	TRBV6-1	TRBJ2-5	TGTGCCAGCAGTCACCAAGAGACCCAGTACTTC	CASSHQETQYF
.	TRBD1	TRBV6-5	TRBJ1-4	TGTGCCAGCAGTTACGGGACAGGGGGAAAACTGTTTTTT	CASSYGTGGKLFF
.	TRBD2	TRBV14	TRBJ2-3	TGTGCCAGCAGCCCTCCTCCCCTTCTAGCGGGACGCACAGATACGCAGTATTTT	CASSPPPLLAGRTDTQYF
.	TRBD1	TRBV5-1	TRBJ2-5	TGCGCCAGCAGCGTAACAGGGGGGCGGGAGACCCAGTACTTC	CASSVTGGRETQYF
.	.	TRBV9	TRBJ2-5	TGTGCCAGCAGCGTAGGCGAGGGGTACTTTGGGGAGACCCAGTACTTC	CASSVGEGYFGETQYF
.	.	TRBV6-1	TRBJ1-5	TGTGCCAGCAGTGAAATGGGGTTTCGCAATCAGCCCCAGCATTTT	CASSEMGFRNQPQHF
.	.	TRBV14	TRBJ2-1	TGTGCCAGCAGCCAAGTGTCGCGCTACAATGAGCAGTTCTTC	CASSQVSRYNEQFF
.	.	TRBV5-1	TRBJ2-2	TGCGCCAGCAGCTTGGAACCAGCGGTGGGGGAGCTGTTTTTT	CASSLEPAVGELFF
.	.	TRBV29-1	TRBJ2-7	TGCAGCGTGAGGGACACCCGCTCCTACGAGCAGTACTTC	CSVRDTRSYEQYF
.	.	TRBV19	TRBJ2-1	TGTGCCAGTAGTAAGGACAGCTACAATGAGCAGTTCTTC	CASSKDSYNEQFF
.	.	TRBV7-9	TRBJ1-5	TGTGCCAGCAGCTCACCGGGACATAGCAATCAGCCCCAGCATTTT	CASSSPGHSNQPQHF
once	.	TRBV18	TRBJ1-2	TGTGCCAGCTCAGACAAAAGGGATAACTATGGCTACACCTTC	CASSDKRDNYGYTF
.	TRBD1	TRBV19	TRBJ2-1	TGTGCCAGTAGCCTGACCGGGACAGGGATCCGCAATGAGCAGTTCTTC	CASSLTGTGIRNEQFF
.	.	TRBV5-6	TRBJ2-7	TGTGCCAGCAGCTCCCCAAGACGGAGCTCCTACGAGCAGTACTTC	CASSSPRRSSYEQYF
.	.	TRBV5-6	TRBJ1-2	TGTGCCAGCAGCTTGTATGTGTCCGCTCCTTATGGCTACACCTTC	CASSLYVSAPYGYTF
.	TRBD1	TRBV19	TRBJ2-3	TGTGCCAGTAGTCCCCGAGGGAGACAGGGATTCGGCGCAGATACGCAGTATTTT	CASSPRGRQGFGADTQYF
.	.	TRBV11-2	TRBJ1-2	TGTGCCAGCAGCACGGACGGACGGCGGAACTATGGCTACACCTTC	CASSTDGRRNYGYTF
once	.	TRBV2	TRBJ2-7	TGTGCCAGCAGTGACAGGGTAATGCAGTACTTC	CASSDRVMQYF
.	.	TRBV5-1	TRBJ1-1	TGCGCCAGCAGCCCGGGACGAATAGACACTGAAGCTTTCTTT	CASSPGRIDTEAFF
.	.	TRBV7-2	TRBJ2-7	TGTGCCAGCAGCCCCATGGGGTACGAGCAGTACTTC	CASSPMGYEQYF
.	TRBD1	TRBV27	TRBJ2-3	TGTGCCAGCACAGACCCCGCCGGGACAGGGGGCACAGATACGCAGTATTTT	CASTDPAGTGGTDTQYF